Each of the 26 T cell receptor beta chains below was sequenced from the same sample in a study of T cell responses to AZD1222 COVID-19 vaccine. Repertoires were generated with immunoSEQ multiplex PCR, while TCRdb's copy carries only in-frame clones and drops some. The sample lists 95,000 to 150,000 clones; about 85% were seen once. The source material was peripheral blood, sampled on day 0 of AZD1222 vaccination. The receptor source for this set is an adult in good health.

This chain connects TRBV5-6 to TRBJ2-7; TRBD1 aligns across 9 bases. The V and J ends lost 1 base and 3 bases, in that order; junction bases with no gene match: 11. The CDR3 is 17 amino acids. Germline lookup yields CDR1 SGHDT and CDR2 YYEEEE. CDR3 loop: CASSLRRDTGGSYEQYF. The CDR3 nucleotides are TGTGCCAGCAGCTTGCGACGTGATACAGGGGGCAGCTACGAGCAGTACTTC.

The chain uses TRBV6-5 and TRBJ2-3; D gene ambiguous. This CDR3 spans 13 amino acids. The V end was cut by 6 bases, the J end by 2 bases, with 9 bases between. Germline CDR1 is MNHEY and CDR2 is SVGAGI. The CDR3 region has the DNA TGTGCCAGCAGCCTTCCGCCCACAGATACGCAGTATTTT. Its translation: CASSLPPTDTQYF.

V gene TRBV11-2 combines with J gene TRBJ2-5, with a weak D call TRBD2 (7 bases). Between the trimmed V and J ends, which lost 0 bases and 4 bases, there was a span of 15 bases. The CDR3 contains 16 residues. The germline gives CDR1 SGHAT, CDR2 FQNNGV. The CDR3 region is CASSLDGGGRGETQYF. The CDR3 DNA reads TGTGCCAGCAGCTTAGATGGGGGGGGCCGGGGAGAGACCCAGTACTTC.

J is TRBJ1-2 and V is TRBV6-6; the D is unclear. The CDR3 runs 12 residues. Looked up from germline, CDR1 is MNHNY and CDR2 is SVGAGI (reference sequence). The germline V and J ends were trimmed by 6 bases and 8 bases, with 13 bases remaining between them. CDR3 in amino acids: CASRPYSRGYTF. The CDR3 DNA is TGTGCCAGCAGACCCTATTCGCGGGGCTACACCTTC.

The V call is TRBV27, the J call TRBJ2-3, with D uncertain. The V gene's germline CDR1 is MNHEY and CDR2 SMNVEV (reference sequence). The ends were cut back, 4 bases at V and 6 bases at J, with 14 bases in the middle. The CDR3 spans 14 residues. The CDR3 sequence is CASSSRPLGDTQYF. The CDR3 bases are TGTGCCAGCAGTTCCCGCCCGTTGGGGGATACGCAGTATTTT.

The chain carries TRBV3-1 (or the pseudogene TRBV3-2) and TRBJ1-4, with TRBD1 as a possible D gene (5 bases). This CDR3 region has 14 residues. Germline CDR1 reads LGHDT; CDR2 reads YNNKEL (reference sequence). The V end was cut by 4 bases, the J end by 7 bases, with 13 bases between. The CDR3 reads CASSPGYGGEKLFF. The CDR3 DNA reads TGTGCCAGCAGCCCAGGGTACGGGGGTGAAAAACTGTTTTTT.

V gene TRBV10-3 combines with J gene TRBJ1-2, with a weak D call TRBD1 (6 bases). V was cut by 10 bases and J by 3 bases, with 15 bases left in between. CDR1 is ENHRY and CDR2 is SYGVKD in the germline V gene. The CDR3 runs to 13 residues. The DNA of the CDR3 is TGTGCCACCGCCGTGGGGGGCGACTATGGCTACACCTTC. Its translation: CATAVGGDYGYTF.

The V and J genes are TRBV2 and TRBJ1-6; D unresolved. Trimming cost V 6 bases and J 7 bases, with 13 bases left between them. The CDR3 runs to 14 residues. The V gene's germline CDR1 is SNHLY and CDR2 FYNNEI. CDR3 DNA: TGTGCCAGCAGGAACCAGGACGGGAATTCACCCCTCCACTTT. It codes for CASRNQDGNSPLHF.

CDR3 amino acids: CASSSRWGNEQFF. The CDR3 nucleotides are TGTGCCAGCAGCTCGAGGTGGGGAAATGAGCAGTTCTTC. This sequence joins TRBV7-2 and TRBJ2-1; D remains unclear. The germline V gene encodes CDR1 SGHTA and CDR2 FQGNSA. The CDR3 has 13 residues. V was shortened by 4 bases and J by 7 bases, with 11 bases between the two germline ends.

The V and J genes are TRBV5-6 and TRBJ1-2, with no clear D. Between the trimmed V and J ends, which lost 4 bases and 3 bases, there was a span of 16 bases. Germline V gene data show CDR1 as SGHDT and CDR2 as YYEEEE. This CDR3 comprises 15 residues. CDR3 coding DNA: TGTGCCAGCAGCCCTGTCGGCAGGATCGACTATGGCTACACCTTC. Amino acids: CASSPVGRIDYGYTF.

This chain links TRBV7-2 with TRBJ1-3; D possibly corresponds to TRBD1 (6 bases). Germline CDR1 and CDR2: SGHTA and FQGNSA. This CDR3 has 16 amino acids. The germline V and J ends were trimmed by 0 bases and 4 bases, with 13 bases remaining between them. CDR3 sequence (DNA): TGTGCCAGCAGCTTAGCGGGGACACAAGAAGGAAACACCATATATTTT. Residues: CASSLAGTQEGNTIYF.

The chain uses TRBV5-4 and TRBJ1-2; possible D gene TRBD1, 5 bases. This CDR3 spans 15 amino acids. The V end was cut by 4 bases, the J end by 5 bases, with 18 bases between. The germline V gene has CDR1 SGHNT and CDR2 YYREEE (reference sequence). The CDR3 reads CASSPDGGIGYGYTF. The DNA for the CDR3 is TGTGCCAGCAGCCCCGATGGGGGGATAGGATATGGCTACACCTTC.

The rearrangement joins TRBV28 to TRBJ2-3; 10 bases line up with TRBD2. Unmatched junction bases numbered 0, after V lost 8 bases and J lost 1 base. Germline V gene lookup returns CDR1 MDHEN and CDR2 SYDVKM. This CDR3 has 13 amino acids. CDR3 loop: CASLAGGTDTQYF. In DNA, the CDR3 is TGTGCCAGCCTAGCGGGGGGCACAGATACGCAGTATTTT.

This chain uses TRBV2 with TRBJ2-7; weak D call: TRBD2 (5 bases). The CDR3 runs 12 residues. Looked up from germline, CDR1 is SNHLY and CDR2 is FYNNEI. The V and J ends lost 6 bases and 3 bases respectively, with 9 bases between them. CDR3 DNA sequence: TGTGCCAGCAGGAAGGCGGGCTACGAGCAGTACTTC. This encodes CASRKAGYEQYF.

This clone was detected once. The gene calls are TRBV7-9 and TRBJ2-2; the D call may be TRBD1 or TRBD2 (5 bases each). The CDR3 is 15 residues long. Germline V lookup: CDR1 SEHNR, CDR2 FQNEAQ (reference sequence). Trimming took 5 bases from V and 8 from J, leaving 18 bases between them. In nucleotides, the CDR3 is TGTGCCAGCAGCCCCGGGACCCCCCGTTTGGGGGAGCTGTTTTTT. Translation: CASSPGTPRLGELFF.

The V gene is TRBV28, the J gene TRBJ2-5; the D is unclear. The CDR3 runs 10 residues. From germline, CDR1 is MDHEN and CDR2 SYDVKM. V lost 8 bases and J 5 bases, leaving 6 bases between the germline ends. In DNA, the CDR3 is TGTGCCAGCGGACGGGAGACCCAGTACTTC. Its translation: CASGRETQYF.

The chain has TRBV19 and TRBJ1-6; 9 nucleotides align to TRBD1. The germline V gene encodes CDR1 LNHDA and CDR2 SQIVND (reference sequence). V dropped 3 bases and J dropped 8; count of bases not matched to a gene: 8. This CDR3 has 16 amino acids. CDR3 DNA sequence: TGTGCCAGTAGTATGATTGTGGGGACAGGGCATTCACCCCTCCACTTT. This sequence encodes CASSMIVGTGHSPLHF.

This clone was observed a handful of times. J is TRBJ2-5 and V is TRBV2; D is ambiguous. The CDR3 covers 11 residues. The V and J ends lost 8 bases and 2 bases respectively, with 6 bases between them. CDR1 and CDR2 (germline): SNHLY, FYNNEI. The CDR3 loop reads CASWAQETQYF. CDR3 bases: TGTGCCAGCTGGGCGCAAGAGACCCAGTACTTC. The variable domain in full, completed from reference TRBV2 and TRBJ2-5, reads EPEVTQTPSHQVTQMGQEVILRCVPISNHLYFYWYRQILGQKVEFLVSFYNNEISEKSEIFDDQFSVERPDGSNFTLKIRSTKLEDSAMYFCASWAQETQYFGPGTRLLVL.

The V call is TRBV28, the J call TRBJ1-2, with 7 bases lining up with TRBD1. V was pared by 5 bases and J by 8 bases, with 11 bases of the junction left unmatched. Germline loops: CDR1 MDHEN, CDR2 SYDVKM. The CDR3 runs 14 residues. The chain's CDR3 is CASSITGEKGGYTF. The CDR3 bases are TGTGCCAGCAGTATCACAGGGGAGAAAGGCGGCTACACCTTC.

The chain combines TRBV5-1 with TRBJ1-1; D is ambiguous. V lost 4 bases, J lost 5 bases, and 18 bases lay in between. CDR1 is SGHRS and CDR2 is YFSETQ in the germline V gene. The CDR3 is made up of 15 amino acids. Here the CDR3 DNA reads TGCGCCAGCAGCGACGGGAGGACCGCGATTACTGAAGCTTTCTTT. Residues: CASSDGRTAITEAFF.

The chain links TRBV11-2 to TRBJ2-7; D tentatively reads TRBD1 or TRBD2 (5 bases each). This CDR3 is built from 14 residues. In germline, CDR1 is SGHAT, CDR2 FQNNGV. Trimming pared 5 bases from V and 7 bases from J, leaving 18 bases between. The CDR3 loop is CASSRGDLPGEQYF. DNA for the CDR3: TGTGCCAGCAGCCGAGGGGACCTCCCGGGGGAGCAGTACTTC. Full variable domain (missing parts from reference TRBV11-2 and TRBJ2-7): EAGVAQSPRYKIIEKRQSVAFWCNPISGHATLYWYQQILGQGPKLLIQFQNNGVVDDSQLPKDRFSAERLKGVDSTLKIQPAKLEDSAVYLCASSRGDLPGEQYFGPGTRLTVT.

This clone was seen a few times. The chain couples TRBV5-1 to TRBJ1-2, with D possibly being TRBD1 (5 bases). This CDR3 has 15 residues. Deletions cut 0 bases from V and 2 bases from J, with 11 bases between. Looked up from germline, CDR1 is SGHRS and CDR2 is YFSETQ. The CDR3 is CASSLAGTDNYGYTF. The CDR3 nucleotides read TGCGCCAGCAGCTTGGCGGGGACGGACAACTATGGCTACACCTTC.

A word on this clone: In the same sample, other DNA sequences code for this CDR3. The chain uses TRBV7-9 and TRBJ1-2; D ambiguous. V lost 0 bases and J 2 bases, leaving 4 bases between the germline ends. CDR1 and CDR2 from the germline V gene are SEHNR and FQNEAQ (reference sequence). The CDR3 consists of 13 residues. The CDR3, as DNA: TGTGCCAGCAGCTTAGCCAGAAACTATGGCTACACCTTC. Its translation: CASSLARNYGYTF.

The CDR3 DNA sequence: TGTGCAAGTCGCTACGCGTGGAGGGACAATGGTGAGCAGTTCTTC. It is translated as CASRYAWRDNGEQFF. The rearrangement links TRBV12-2 to TRBJ2-1. TRBV12-2 is tagged as a pseudogene. The CDR3 runs 15 residues.

The rearrangement joins TRBV10-3 to TRBJ1-1, with D hard to call. V was cut by 7 bases and J by 3 bases, with 12 bases left in between. The germline V gene has CDR1 ENHRY and CDR2 SYGVKD. The CDR3 extends over 13 amino acids. The CDR3 DNA sequence: TGTGCCATCAAGTGGCAGGAAGACACTGAAGCTTTCTTT. This encodes CAIKWQEDTEAFF.

The genes are TRBV4-2 and TRBJ2-1; 9 bases line up with TRBD2. The junction had 3 bases not matched to a gene; V was cut back by 3 bases and J by 3 bases. This CDR3 has 15 amino acids. The germline V gene has CDR1 LGHNA and CDR2 YNFKEQ. The CDR3 nucleotides read TGTGCCAGCAGCCATAAGCGGGGGGACTACAATGAGCAGTTCTTC. As protein: CASSHKRGDYNEQFF.